The clone carrying this T cell receptor (beta chain) has only a few counts. Its matching antigen is unknown. Generation of TCR beta libraries employed quantitative 5'-RACE incorporating molecular barcodes. MiXCR, run by TCRdb on the 5' RACE reads, gives a single entry per CDR3 protein. The repertoire has some 450,000 distinct CDR3 sequences, 17% of them found once; the top ten carry just over 1%. These data originate in a study of CD8 T cells in ankylosing spondylitis. Overall study results and limits: Reportedly, disease-linked clones are significantly enriched in ankylosing spondylitis patients' matched synovial fluid. There were earlier reports of some motif variants in reactive arthritis synovial fluid and blood. Clones linked with disease were CD8+ and fairly uncommon in the peripheral blood. Characteristic of ankylosing spondylitis blood, it appeared, was a TCR beta motif comprising eight highly homologous variants.

The CDR3 loop spans 12 amino acids. V gave up 0 bases and J gave up 8 bases, with 7 bases separating them. Looked up from germline, CDR1 is MNHNY and CDR2 is SVGAGI (reference sequence). This sequence was found in a male donor with ankylosing spondylitis. Sample: blood, either unsorted or a sorted T cell fraction (not recorded which). The J gene is TRBJ1-2, the V gene TRBV6-6; D not resolved. CDR3 sequence (DNA): TGTGCCAGCAGTTACTCTGGCGAGGGCTACACCTTC. Its translation is CASSYSGEGYTF.